The present T cell receptor beta chain was sequenced within a study of T cells in Graves' hyperthyroidism and ophthalmopathy. This clonotype was recorded many times. Authors of the study amplified TCR beta CDR3 regions from RNA transcripts. The TCR CDR3 first-round RT-PCR relied on the HTBI primer set. Using its own MiXCR run on the multiplex PCR reads, TCRdb lists one record per CDR3 protein. The table lists hundreds of thousands of distinct CDR3 sequences, less than 20% of them singletons. The TCR comes from a woman in her late teens or twenties with Graves' hyperthyroidism. The sample consisted of blood.

This chain's CDR3 is CASTKTINSYNEQFF. The CDR3 DNA reads as TGTGCCAGCACCAAGACTATTAACTCCTACAATGAGCAGTTCTTC. This chain connects TRBV7-2 to TRBJ2-1; D is possibly TRBD2 (5 bases). This CDR3 comprises 15 residues. V lost 7 bases, J lost 0 bases, and 13 bases lay in between. The germline V gene has CDR1 SGHTA and CDR2 FQGNSA.